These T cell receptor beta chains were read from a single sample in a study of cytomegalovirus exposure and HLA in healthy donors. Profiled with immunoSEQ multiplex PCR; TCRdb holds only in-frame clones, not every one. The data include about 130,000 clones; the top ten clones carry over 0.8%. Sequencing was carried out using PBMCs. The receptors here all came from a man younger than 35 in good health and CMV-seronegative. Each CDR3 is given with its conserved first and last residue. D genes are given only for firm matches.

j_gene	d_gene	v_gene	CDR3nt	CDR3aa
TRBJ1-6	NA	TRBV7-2	TGTGCCAGCAGCTTATGGGGCATTAATTCACCCCTCCACTTT	CASSLWGINSPLHF
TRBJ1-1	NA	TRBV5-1	TGCGCCAGCAGCTCCGGTTTCCCTGAAGCTTTCTTT	CASSSGFPEAFF
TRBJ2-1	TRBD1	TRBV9	TGTGCCAGCAGCGTAGCAGGGGGCAGTTTCAATGAGCAGTTCTTC	CASSVAGGSFNEQFF
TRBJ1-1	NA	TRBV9	TGTGCCAGCAGCGTAGGCGGGGGCTCGGCTTTCTTT	CASSVGGGSAFF
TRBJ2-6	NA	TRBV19	TGTGCCAGTAGTATGGGGCAGGCCTCTGGGGCCAACGTCCTGACTTTC	CASSMGQASGANVLTF
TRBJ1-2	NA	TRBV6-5	TGTGCCAGCACCCCCGGACAGCTCTATGGCTACACCTTC	CASTPGQLYGYTF
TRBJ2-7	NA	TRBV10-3	TGTGCCATCAGTGAGTCAACCAGCTCCTACGAGCAGTACTTC	CAISESTSSYEQYF
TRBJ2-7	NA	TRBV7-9	TGTGCCAGCAGCACCCCCAGACTCTACGAGCAGTACTTC	CASSTPRLYEQYF
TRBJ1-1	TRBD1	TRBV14	TGTGCCAGCAGCCCATACGGAGGGGGCGCGGACACTGAAGCTTTCTTT	CASSPYGGGADTEAFF
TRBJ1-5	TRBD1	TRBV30	TGTGCCTGGAGTGTACAAGGGACAGGACATCAGCCCCAGCATTTT	CAWSVQGTGHQPQHF